The clone carrying this TCR beta chain is deemed medium-sized (0.01 to 0.1%). This sample was included in a study of blood T cell repertoires in COVID-19. Whole-study context: PBMCs, B-cell-depleted T cells, or T cells were the source of the cDNA or gDNA that made up the material.

Authors' processing steps: Amplified reference gene primers provided the basis for estimating nucleated cell counts. Profiling relied on immunoSEQ multiplex PCR, and the TCRdb table lists in-frame clones only, not all of them. The V and J calls and clone size come from that table; D and trimming were worked out from the DNA. The sample carries approximately 16,000 clones, roughly 86% recorded once. The V end lost 1 base, the J end lost 1 base, and 16 bases lay between the germline ends. The germline V gene has CDR1 SGHDN and CDR2 FVKESK. The CDR3 consists of 17 residues. V is TRBV14 and J is TRBJ1-1; tentatively, D is TRBD1 (5 bases). Specimen: peripheral blood. The TCR was taken from a man aged 55 to 69 with acute or convalescent COVID-19. Written as DNA, the CDR3 is TGTGCCAGCAGCCAAGCTGAAGGGTATAGGGGGAACACTGAAGCTTTCTTT. It is translated as CASSQAEGYRGNTEAFF.